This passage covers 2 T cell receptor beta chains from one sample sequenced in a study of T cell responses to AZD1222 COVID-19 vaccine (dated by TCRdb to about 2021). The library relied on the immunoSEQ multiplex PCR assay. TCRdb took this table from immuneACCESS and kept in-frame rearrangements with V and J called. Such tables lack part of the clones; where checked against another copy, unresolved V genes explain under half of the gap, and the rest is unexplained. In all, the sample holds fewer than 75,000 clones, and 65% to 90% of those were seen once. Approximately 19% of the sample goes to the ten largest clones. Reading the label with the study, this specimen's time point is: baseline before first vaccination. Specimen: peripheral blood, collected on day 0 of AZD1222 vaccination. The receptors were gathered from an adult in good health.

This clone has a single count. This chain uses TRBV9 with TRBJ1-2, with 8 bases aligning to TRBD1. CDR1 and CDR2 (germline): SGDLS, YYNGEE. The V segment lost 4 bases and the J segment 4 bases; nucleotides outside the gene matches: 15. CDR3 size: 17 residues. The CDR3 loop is CASSSRGRGPIGYGYTF. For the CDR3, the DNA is TGTGCCAGCAGCTCCAGGGGGCGCGGCCCTATTGGCTATGGCTACACCTTC.

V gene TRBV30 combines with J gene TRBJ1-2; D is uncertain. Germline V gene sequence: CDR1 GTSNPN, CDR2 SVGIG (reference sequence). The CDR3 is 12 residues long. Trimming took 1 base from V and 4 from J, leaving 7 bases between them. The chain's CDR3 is CAWSGQSYGYTF. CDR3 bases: TGTGCCTGGAGTGGACAATCCTATGGCTACACCTTC.